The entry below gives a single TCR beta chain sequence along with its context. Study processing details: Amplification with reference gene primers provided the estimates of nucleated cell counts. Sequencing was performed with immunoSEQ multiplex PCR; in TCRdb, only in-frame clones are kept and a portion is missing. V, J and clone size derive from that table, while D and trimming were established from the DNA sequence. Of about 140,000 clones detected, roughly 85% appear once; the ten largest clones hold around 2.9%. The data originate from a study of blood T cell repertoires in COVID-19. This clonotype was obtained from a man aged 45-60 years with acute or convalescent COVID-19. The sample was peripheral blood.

CDR3 sequence: CATSTGVAGGNEQFF. The CDR3 coding sequence is TGTGCCACCAGTACCGGAGTGGCGGGAGGGAATGAGCAGTTCTTC. V gene TRBV24-1 combines with J gene TRBJ2-1, with 9 bases fitting TRBD2. V gave up 6 bases and J gave up 7 bases; unmatched junction bases: 9. This CDR3 contains 15 residues. CDR1 is KGHDR, CDR2 SFDVKD, per germline.